What follows is one TCR beta chain and its context. Trimming cost V 4 bases and J 5 bases; bases outside gene matches: 3. Germline-derived CDR1 and CDR2 are SGHTA and FQGTGA. The CDR3 covers 15 residues. A single record per CDR3 protein comes from TCRdb applying MiXCR to the 5' RACE reads. Among about 150,000 distinct CDR3 sequences listed, approximately 6% were seen once. This entry comes from a study of T-cell memory formation after mild COVID-19. Sequenced input: PBMCs or a T cell subset sorted from them (not recorded which). This TCR was recovered from an adult woman who had mild COVID-19 (a few samples of this study predate the infection). Cell type and time point are not known. The rearrangement uses TRBV7-3 and TRBJ2-2; 11 bases map to TRBD2. The CDR3 sequence is CASSSLAGGTGELFF. The CDR3 bases are TGTGCCAGCAGCTCCCTAGCGGGAGGAACCGGGGAGCTGTTTTTT.